Following are 21 T cell receptor beta chains from one sample sequenced in a study of type 1 regulatory T cells. Using its own MiXCR run on the reads, TCRdb lists one record per CDR3 protein. The table includes approximately 90,000 distinct CDR3 sequences, 31% detected once. Source material: CD4+ T cells, either the whole sample or a sorted fraction (not recorded which). Source of these receptors: a human donor in good health.

This clonotype was seen a single time. This is likely a read error, given that the CDR3 carries no conserved phenylalanine or tryptophan at its end. The rearrangement uses TRBV12-5 and TRBJ2-1; D tentatively fits TRBD1 or TRBD2 (5 bases each). V was trimmed by 7 bases and J by 4 bases, leaving 11 bases between them. The germline V gene encodes CDR1 LGHNT and CDR2 FRNRAP. The CDR3 is 13 amino acids. CDR3 in amino acids: CASAGTDYNEQFL. As DNA, the CDR3 is TGTGCTAGTGCCGGGACGGATTACAATGAGCAGTTCCTC.

This clonotype was counted a few times. The chain couples TRBV5-4 to TRBJ2-3, with TRBD2 matching over 7 bases. The CDR3 is made up of 15 amino acids. Per germline, CDR1 SGHNT and CDR2 YYREEE (reference sequence). Trimming took 0 bases from V and 4 from J; bases not matched to a gene: 5. The CDR3 is CASSLARERPDTQYF. CDR3 sequence (DNA): TGTGCCAGCAGCTTGGCGCGGGAGAGGCCAGATACGCAGTATTTT.

This clonotype occurred once. The rearrangement links TRBV29-1 to TRBJ1-1; D unclear. Deletions cut 7 bases from V and 1 base from J, with 10 bases between. CDR1 is SQVTM, CDR2 ANQGSEA, per germline. The CDR3 spans 12 residues. The CDR3 DNA sequence: TGCAGCGCCGCGACTTCGAACACTGAAGCTTTCTTT. This gives the protein CSAATSNTEAFF.

DNA for the CDR3: TGCGCCAGCAGCTTGTCCCTTAGACAGGGGGACACTGAAGCTTTCTTT. Translation: CASSLSLRQGDTEAFF. This chain connects TRBV5-1 to TRBJ1-1; TRBD1 matches 9 bases. This CDR3 has 16 amino acids. With 1 base clipped from V and 3 bases from J, the junction kept 7 bases outside the gene matches. The germline V gene encodes CDR1 SGHRS and CDR2 YFSETQ.

This clonotype was observed a few times. The chain carries TRBV19 and TRBJ1-2; D is ambiguous. V was clipped by 0 bases and J by 2 bases, with 10 bases between them. The CDR3 length is 15 residues. The germline CDR1 and CDR2 sequences are LNHDA and SQIVND (reference sequence). In DNA, the CDR3 is TGTGCCAGTAGTATAGACCCTAACGCGAACTATGGCTACACCTTC. Protein sequence: CASSIDPNANYGYTF.

The rearrangement uses TRBV2 and TRBJ1-6, with D tentatively TRBD1 (5 bases). This CDR3 is 14 amino acids long. The V and J ends lost 6 bases and 7 bases respectively, with 13 bases between them. Germline assignment: CDR1 SNHLY and CDR2 FYNNEI. The CDR3 loop reads CASRSRVPNSPLHF. CDR3 bases: TGTGCCAGCAGAAGCAGGGTACCCAATTCACCCCTCCACTTT.

This clonotype was counted only a few times. The chain carries TRBV7-9 and TRBJ2-1; 13 nucleotides align to TRBD2. V trimming: 2 bases; J trimming: 8 bases; junction bases outside the gene matches: 9. Germline V gene sequence: CDR1 SEHNR, CDR2 FQNEAQ (reference sequence). The CDR3 is 17 residues long. The CDR3 is CASSLIRTSGRAYEQFF. In DNA, the CDR3 is TGTGCCAGCAGCTTAATCCGGACTAGCGGGAGAGCCTATGAGCAGTTCTTC.

This clonotype was observed a handful of times. The chain is built from TRBV20-1 and TRBJ2-5, with D possibly TRBD2 on 5 matching bases. CDR1 and CDR2 from the germline V gene are DFQATT and SNEGSKA (reference sequence). This CDR3 contains 13 residues. The V gene lost 6 bases and the J gene lost 5 bases, with 16 bases spanning the gap. CDR3 sequence (DNA): TGCAGTGCCCCTACTAGTGAAATTGAGACCCAGTACTTC. It yields the protein CSAPTSEIETQYF.

The V gene is TRBV29-1, the J gene TRBJ1-1; TRBD1 matches 10 bases. There are 15 residues in the CDR3. CDR1 and CDR2 (germline): SQVTM, ANQGSEA. V dropped 2 bases and J dropped 7; count of bases not matched to a gene: 10. CDR3 protein: CSVEPRTGGYREAFF. The CDR3 coding sequence is TGCAGCGTTGAACCTCGGACAGGGGGATATCGTGAAGCTTTCTTT.

This clonotype was seen a handful of times. This chain uses TRBV12-3 or TRBV12-4 with TRBJ2-5; D is unclear. V gave up 9 bases and J gave up 5 bases, with 13 bases separating them. The CDR3 runs 12 residues. The CDR3 sequence: CASCWEGETQYF. CDR3 DNA: TGTGCCAGTTGTTGGGAAGGCGAGACCCAGTACTTC.

About this clonotype: One end of the junction varies from germline; a read error may be responsible. Here the CDR3 DNA reads TGTGCCAGCCGTTTACAGGACAGGGGAAACTATGGCTACACCTTC. This gives the protein CASRLQDRGNYGYTF. This chain links TRBV12-3 or TRBV12-4 with TRBJ1-2; TRBD1 agrees at 9 bases. The CDR3 sequence is 15 residues long.

The genes are TRBV4-2 and TRBJ2-3; possible D gene TRBD2, 5 bases. Trimming shortened V by 1 base and J by 1 base, and 9 bases separated the two germline ends. The CDR3 sequence is 15 residues long. Germline values: CDR1 LGHNA, CDR2 YNFKEQ. DNA for the CDR3: TGTGCCAGCAGCCAAGGCGGGTCTGGCACAGATACGCAGTATTTT. Protein sequence: CASSQGGSGTDTQYF.

In this sample, this clonotype turned up a few times. This CDR3 fails to terminate in the conserved phenylalanine or tryptophan, so it likely reflects a read error. The V and J genes are TRBV3-1 and TRBJ2-7; TRBD1 agrees at 7 bases. Germline V gives CDR1 LGHDT, CDR2 YNNKEL (reference sequence). Trimming took 3 bases from V and 3 from J; bases not matched to a gene: 11. The CDR3 spans 16 residues. Written as DNA, the CDR3 is TGTGCCAGCAGCCACCGACCTGGGACAGACGACTACGAGCAGTACTGC. Encoded protein: CASSHRPGTDDYEQYC.

The rearrangement links TRBV5-4 to TRBJ1-1; D is uncertain. The CDR3 has 14 amino acids. Germline V lookup: CDR1 SGHNT, CDR2 YYREEE (reference sequence). V was clipped by 1 base and J by 1 base, with 8 bases between them. CDR3 protein: CASSLTSQNTEAFF. The CDR3 nucleotides read TGTGCCAGCAGCTTGACGTCCCAGAACACTGAAGCTTTCTTT.

This clonotype has just one count. This chain uses TRBV6-5 with TRBJ2-3, with TRBD2 identical over 7 bases. The CDR3 runs 16 residues. J gave up 0 bases and V 2 bases, and 5 bases lay outside the gene matches. The germline gives CDR1 MNHEY, CDR2 SVGAGI. Written as DNA, the CDR3 is TGTGCCAGCAGTTACGAAACTAGCGCTAGCACAGATACGCAGTATTTT. This sequence encodes CASSYETSASTDTQYF.

This clonotype was counted between two and nine times. The chain combines TRBV3-1 with TRBJ2-2; D gene unclear. There are 14 residues in the CDR3. The V gene lost 1 base and the J gene lost 7 bases, with 10 bases spanning the gap. Germline CDR1 LGHDT, CDR2 YNNKEL (reference sequence). CDR3 DNA: TGTGCCAGCAGCCAAGCCCTCCCGAGCGGGGAGCTGTTTTTT. This encodes CASSQALPSGELFF.

This clonotype was seen a handful of times. In nucleotides, the CDR3 is TGTGCCAGCAGCCTCTCGCGGACTAGCGGAATCTACAATGAGCAGTTCTTC. This translates into CASSLSRTSGIYNEQFF. The chain uses TRBV7-6 and TRBJ2-1; 10 bases fit TRBD2. The germline V gene encodes CDR1 SGHVS and CDR2 FNYEAQ. With 5 bases clipped from V and 3 bases from J, the junction kept 10 bases outside the gene matches. The CDR3 loop spans 17 amino acids.

Only a few counts were recorded for this clonotype. The chain links TRBV20-1 to TRBJ1-2; D remains unclear. The germline V and J ends were trimmed by 1 base and 0 bases, with 12 bases remaining between them. The CDR3 is made up of 15 amino acids. The germline gives CDR1 DFQATT, CDR2 SNEGSKA (reference sequence). The CDR3 sequence is CSARAGSNTNYGYTF. In nucleotides, the CDR3 is TGCAGTGCTAGAGCTGGGAGCAACACTAACTATGGCTACACCTTC.

This clonotype was found a few times. The rearrangement uses TRBV28 and TRBJ2-4; D is possibly TRBD2 (5 bases). V lost 4 bases to trimming and J lost 3 bases, with 25 bases between them. The CDR3 has 19 amino acids. Germline CDR1 MDHEN, CDR2 SYDVKM. CDR3 in DNA: TGTGCCAGCAGTTATCCCCCAATCCAAGCGGCTCAAAACAAAAACATTCAGTACTTC. Amino acid sequence: CASSYPPIQAAQNKNIQYF.

This clonotype was counted only a few times. The chain uses TRBV7-2 and TRBJ1-2; perhaps TRBD1 as D (5 bases). The CDR3 has 16 amino acids. The germline V gene has CDR1 SGHTA and CDR2 FQGNSA. Trimming removed 5 bases at V and 5 bases at J, with 21 bases between. For the CDR3, the DNA is TGTGCCAGCAGCAGAGAGCCCGTGCGGGGCGTTTATGGCTACACCTTC. Amino acids: CASSREPVRGVYGYTF.

The sample holds a few counts of this clonotype. The rearrangement uses TRBV29-1 and TRBJ2-6; 7 positions match TRBD1. The CDR3 consists of 14 residues. J gave up 1 base and V 6 bases, and 3 bases lay outside the gene matches. The germline gives CDR1 SQVTM, CDR2 ANQGSEA. The CDR3 protein is CSVQQGSGANVLTF. In nucleotides, the CDR3 is TGCAGCGTCCAACAGGGGTCTGGGGCCAACGTCCTGACTTTC.